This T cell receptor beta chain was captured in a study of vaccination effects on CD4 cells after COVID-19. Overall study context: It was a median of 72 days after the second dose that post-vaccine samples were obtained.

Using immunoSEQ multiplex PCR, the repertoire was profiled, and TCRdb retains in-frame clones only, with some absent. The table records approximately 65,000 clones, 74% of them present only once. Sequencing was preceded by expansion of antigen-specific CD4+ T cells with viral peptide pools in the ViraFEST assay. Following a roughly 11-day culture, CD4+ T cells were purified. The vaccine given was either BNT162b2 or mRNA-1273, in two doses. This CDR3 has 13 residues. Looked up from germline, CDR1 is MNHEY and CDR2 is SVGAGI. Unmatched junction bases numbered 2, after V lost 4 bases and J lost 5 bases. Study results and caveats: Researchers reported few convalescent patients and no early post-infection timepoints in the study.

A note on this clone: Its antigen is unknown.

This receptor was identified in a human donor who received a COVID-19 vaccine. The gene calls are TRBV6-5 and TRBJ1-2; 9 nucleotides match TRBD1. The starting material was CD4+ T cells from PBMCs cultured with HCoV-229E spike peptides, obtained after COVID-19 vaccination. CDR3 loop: CASSLDRGYGYTF. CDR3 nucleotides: TGTGCCAGCAGTTTGGACAGGGGTTATGGCTACACCTTC.